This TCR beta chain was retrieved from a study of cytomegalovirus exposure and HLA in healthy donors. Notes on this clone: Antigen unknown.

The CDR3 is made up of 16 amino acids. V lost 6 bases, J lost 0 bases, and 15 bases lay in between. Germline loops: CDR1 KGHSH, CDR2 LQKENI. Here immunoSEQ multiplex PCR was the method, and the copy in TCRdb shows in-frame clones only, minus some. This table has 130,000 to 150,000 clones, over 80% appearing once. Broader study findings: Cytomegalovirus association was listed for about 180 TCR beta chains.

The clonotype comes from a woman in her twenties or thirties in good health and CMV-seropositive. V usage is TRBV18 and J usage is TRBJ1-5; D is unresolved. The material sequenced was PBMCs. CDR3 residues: CASSLGSHISNQPQHF. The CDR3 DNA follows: TGTGCCAGCTCGCTGGGCTCACATATTAGCAATCAGCCCCAGCATTTT. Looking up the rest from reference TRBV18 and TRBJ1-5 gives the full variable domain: NAGVMQNPRHLVRRRGQEARLRCSPMKGHSHVYWYRQLPEEGLKFMVYLQKENIIDESGMPKERFSAEFPKEGPSILRIQQVVRGDSAAYFCASSLGSHISNQPQHFGDGTRLSIL.